Below, 25 T cell receptor beta chains from the same sample are listed, as sequenced in a study of blood T cell repertoires in COVID-19. The data were produced by immunoSEQ multiplex PCR, yet TCRdb's version contains in-frame clones alone and is incomplete. This table has some 310,000 clones, more than 75% appearing once. Specimen: peripheral blood. All receptors come from a man aged 45-65 years with active or convalescent COVID-19.

This clone has more than one count but fewer than ten. Other DNA sequences in the same sample also yield this CDR3. The chain uses TRBV28 and TRBJ1-2; TRBD1 matches 9 bases. The CDR3 runs 14 residues. With V trimmed by 4 bases and J by 2 bases, 2 bases remained unmatched. Germline loops: CDR1 MDHEN, CDR2 SYDVKM. The CDR3 reads CASSSTGGNYGYTF. The CDR3 nucleotides read TGTGCCAGCAGTTCGACAGGGGGAAACTATGGCTACACCTTC.

The V gene is TRBV28, the J gene TRBJ1-6; D is undetermined. Trimming shortened V by 7 bases and J by 7 bases, and 17 bases separated the two germline ends. CDR3 length: 15 amino acids. Germline lookup yields CDR1 MDHEN and CDR2 SYDVKM. CDR3 nucleotides: TGTGCCAGCAATGATTCCGGAGGAATCAATTCACCCCTCCACTTT. It is translated as CASNDSGGINSPLHF.

This clone was observed a single time. The chain is built from TRBV18 and TRBJ1-6, with TRBD1 matching 7 bases. The V gene end was trimmed by 3 bases and the J gene end by 7 bases; junction bases not matched to a gene: 6. The germline V gene encodes CDR1 KGHSH and CDR2 LQKENI. The CDR3 loop spans 15 amino acids. CDR3 in DNA: TGTGCCAGCTCACCTAGGGACAGCCGGAATTCACCCCTCCACTTT. It yields the protein CASSPRDSRNSPLHF.

The J gene is TRBJ2-2, the V gene TRBV19; D is unclear. In germline, CDR1 is LNHDA, CDR2 SQIVND (reference sequence). The CDR3 length is 12 residues. Trimming shortened V by 3 bases and J by 8 bases, and 7 bases separated the two germline ends. Here the CDR3 reads CASSILTGELFF. The CDR3 nucleotides read TGTGCCAGTAGTATCTTGACAGGGGAGCTGTTTTTT.

The V gene is TRBV19, the J gene TRBJ1-5; no reliable D call. Trimming shortened V by 3 bases and J by 3 bases, and 21 bases separated the two germline ends. Germline-derived CDR1 and CDR2 are LNHDA and SQIVND (reference sequence). The CDR3 is 18 residues long. DNA of the CDR3: TGTGCCAGTAGTATTGGAGGCGGACCTTCGGAAGCCAATCAGCCCCAGCATTTT. The encoded protein is CASSIGGGPSEANQPQHF.

The chain has TRBV5-4 and TRBJ1-2; 9 bases agree with TRBD1. This CDR3 region has 19 residues. V lost 3 bases to trimming and J lost 1 base; unmatched junction nucleotides: 16. The V gene's germline CDR1 is SGHNT and CDR2 YYREEE (reference sequence). The CDR3 nucleotides read TGTGCCAGCAGCTGGAACACAGGGGGCTTGCCCCGGGGTAACTATGGCTACACCTTC. Protein: CASSWNTGGLPRGNYGYTF.

This clone was seen more than once but under ten times. The rearrangement joins TRBV18 to TRBJ1-5; D remains unclear. The CDR3 is 13 amino acids. V was cut by 2 bases and J by 5 bases, with 7 bases left in between. Germline values: CDR1 KGHSH, CDR2 LQKENI. The CDR3 DNA reads TGTGCCAGCTCACCAGGAGCTGATCAGCCCCAGCATTTT. Translated, it gives CASSPGADQPQHF.

J is TRBJ2-7 and V is TRBV11-2, with 10 bases matching TRBD1. CDR1 SGHAT and CDR2 FQNNGV come from the germline V gene. The CDR3 is made up of 15 amino acids. The trim removed 5 bases at V and 2 bases at J, leaving 6 bases unmatched. CDR3 bases: TGTGCCAGCAGCATACCCGGACAGGGGGCCTACGAGCAGTACTTC. Its protein is CASSIPGQGAYEQYF.

The chain uses TRBV30 and TRBJ1-2, with 8 bases fitting TRBD1. The CDR3 consists of 14 residues. Germline-derived CDR1 and CDR2 are GTSNPN and SVGIG (reference sequence). V gave up 0 bases and J gave up 5 bases; unmatched junction bases: 5. This chain's CDR3 is CAWSVNRGTYGYTF. As DNA, the CDR3 is TGTGCCTGGAGTGTAAACAGGGGGACGTATGGCTACACCTTC.

The chain carries TRBV7-3 and TRBJ2-3, with a weak D call TRBD2 (6 bases). Germline loops: CDR1 SGHTA, CDR2 FQGTGA. The CDR3 length is 15 residues. Trimming cost V 5 bases and J 2 bases, with 14 bases left between them. CDR3 coding DNA: TGTGCCAGCAGCCCATTCCCGGGAGCCACAGATACGCAGTATTTT. This sequence encodes CASSPFPGATDTQYF.

CDR3 sequence: CASSLSSLAGAYNEQFF. The CDR3 DNA is TGTGCCAGCAGTTTATCCTCCCTAGCGGGAGCCTACAATGAGCAGTTCTTC. The chain uses TRBV27 and TRBJ2-1; 10 bases agree with TRBD2. This CDR3 is 17 amino acids long. The germline V gene has CDR1 MNHEY and CDR2 SMNVEV (reference sequence). J was trimmed by 2 bases and V by 0 bases; bases with no gene match: 4.

This clone came up once. V is TRBV18 and J is TRBJ2-5, with D perhaps matching TRBD1 (6 bases). CDR1 is KGHSH, CDR2 LQKENI, per germline. V was trimmed by 0 bases and J by 4 bases, leaving 9 bases between them. CDR3 length equals 14 residues. Written as DNA, the CDR3 is TGTGCCAGCTCACCACCGTCACAGGGAGAGACCCAGTACTTC. Protein product: CASSPPSQGETQYF.

The V call is TRBV6-1, the J call TRBJ2-3, with no clear D. The germline V gene has CDR1 MNHNS and CDR2 SASEGT. The CDR3 is 13 residues long. Trimming took off 1 base at V and 5 bases at J, with 7 bases between the two ends. CDR3 DNA sequence: TGTGCCAGCAGTGAAGAGCGAAGAGATACGCAGTATTTT. Its translation: CASSEERRDTQYF.

This rearrangement joins TRBV7-2 to TRBJ1-2; 9 nucleotides agree with TRBD1. The CDR3 has 15 amino acids. Germline lookup yields CDR1 SGHTA and CDR2 FQGNSA. V lost 4 bases, J lost 4 bases, and 7 bases stayed unmatched. CDR3 loop: CASSSKQGAGYGYTF. The DNA for the CDR3 is TGTGCCAGCAGCTCTAAACAGGGGGCTGGCTATGGCTACACCTTC.

J is TRBJ2-5 and V is TRBV4-2; no firm D call. Trimming left V 1 base short and J 2 bases short, with 14 bases between. CDR3 size: 16 residues. Germline CDR1 LGHNA, CDR2 YNFKEQ. CDR3 sequence: CASSQGQVIRQETQYF. DNA for the CDR3: TGTGCCAGCAGCCAAGGCCAGGTTATTCGTCAAGAGACCCAGTACTTC.

The rearrangement uses TRBV29-1 and TRBJ2-7; D is undetermined. CDR1 and CDR2 from the germline V gene are SQVTM and ANQGSEA. V was trimmed by 2 bases and J by 4 bases, leaving 6 bases between them. The CDR3 totals 11 residues. CDR3 nucleotide sequence: TGCAGCGTTGAAAATAATTACGAGCAGTACTTC. It encodes CSVENNYEQYF.

In its sample, this clone was seen once. This chain links TRBV15 with TRBJ1-4; D is uncertain. Deletions cut 2 bases from V and 6 bases from J, with 7 bases between. CDR3 length: 13 residues. CDR1 is LNHNV and CDR2 is YYDKDF in the germline V gene (reference sequence). CDR3: CATSRNGDEKLFF. CDR3 bases: TGTGCCACCAGCAGAAACGGAGATGAAAAACTGTTTTTT.

The chain recombines TRBV4-2 with TRBJ2-1, with a possible D match to TRBD2 (6 bases). V was cut by 1 base and J by 3 bases, with 13 bases left in between. The CDR3 covers 16 residues. Looked up from germline, CDR1 is LGHNA and CDR2 is YNFKEQ. CDR3 sequence (DNA): TGTGCCAGCAGCCAAGGAAGTAGCGGACTCTACAATGAGCAGTTCTTC. It yields the protein CASSQGSSGLYNEQFF.

The CDR3 bases are TGTGCCAGCAGGGGAGGGGTTGGGACTGAAGCTTTCTTT. As protein: CASRGGVGTEAFF. This rearrangement joins TRBV7-9 to TRBJ1-1, with D possibly being TRBD1 (5 bases). The CDR3 covers 13 residues. Trimming pared 6 bases from V and 5 bases from J, leaving 13 bases between. Looked up from germline, CDR1 is SEHNR and CDR2 is FQNEAQ (reference sequence).

This chain joins TRBV3-1 (or the pseudogene TRBV3-2) and TRBJ1-1; the D is unclear. Trimming shortened V by 0 bases and J by 1 base, and 9 bases separated the two germline ends. There are 15 residues in the CDR3. Germline assignment: CDR1 LGHDT and CDR2 YNNKEL (reference sequence). The CDR3 loop is CASSQDLGRNTEAFF. The CDR3 coding sequence is TGTGCCAGCAGCCAAGATCTCGGGAGGAACACTGAAGCTTTCTTT.

This chain uses TRBV4-3 with TRBJ2-5; 12 positions match TRBD2. The CDR3 covers 17 residues. CDR1 and CDR2 (germline): LGHNA, YSLEER. V lost 3 bases, J lost 6 bases, and 11 bases stayed unmatched. CDR3 residues: CASSQVQSSGGAKTQYF. The CDR3 coding sequence is TGCGCCAGCAGCCAGGTCCAATCTAGCGGGGGGGCGAAGACCCAGTACTTC.

CDR3 sequence: CASSSAAIPYGYTF. The CDR3 nucleotides read TGTGCCAGTAGTTCGGCGGCAATTCCCTATGGCTACACCTTC. This chain joins TRBV19 and TRBJ1-2; no clear D gene. V lost 5 bases and J lost 4, with 14 bases in between. The V gene's germline CDR1 is LNHDA and CDR2 SQIVND (reference sequence). This CDR3 has 14 amino acids.

CDR3: CASSWQGGTEAFF. For the CDR3, the DNA is TGTGCCAGCAGTTGGCAGGGGGGAACTGAAGCTTTCTTT. This rearrangement joins TRBV6-5 to TRBJ1-1, with 7 nucleotides matching TRBD1. Germline CDR1 and CDR2: MNHEY and SVGAGI. The junction had 4 bases not matched to a gene; V was cut back by 4 bases and J by 5 bases. The CDR3 spans 13 residues.

This chain joins TRBV11-2 and TRBJ2-5, with a weak D call TRBD2 (6 bases). Per germline, CDR1 SGHAT and CDR2 FQNNGV. V dropped 5 bases and J dropped 2 bases, with 15 bases sitting between them. The CDR3 sequence is 15 residues long. The CDR3 loop reads CASSPLAGGQETQYF. As DNA, the CDR3 is TGTGCCAGCAGCCCGCTAGCTGGGGGGCAAGAGACCCAGTACTTC.

V is TRBV7-2 and J is TRBJ1-1; 7 bases are a match to TRBD1. Germline CDR1 and CDR2: SGHTA and FQGNSA. The CDR3 loop spans 14 amino acids. Trimming removed 5 bases from V and 5 bases from J; junction bases left unmatched: 8. The CDR3 DNA reads TGTGCCAGCAGCACCCGACAGGGACGGACTGAAGCTTTCTTT. Its protein is CASSTRQGRTEAFF.